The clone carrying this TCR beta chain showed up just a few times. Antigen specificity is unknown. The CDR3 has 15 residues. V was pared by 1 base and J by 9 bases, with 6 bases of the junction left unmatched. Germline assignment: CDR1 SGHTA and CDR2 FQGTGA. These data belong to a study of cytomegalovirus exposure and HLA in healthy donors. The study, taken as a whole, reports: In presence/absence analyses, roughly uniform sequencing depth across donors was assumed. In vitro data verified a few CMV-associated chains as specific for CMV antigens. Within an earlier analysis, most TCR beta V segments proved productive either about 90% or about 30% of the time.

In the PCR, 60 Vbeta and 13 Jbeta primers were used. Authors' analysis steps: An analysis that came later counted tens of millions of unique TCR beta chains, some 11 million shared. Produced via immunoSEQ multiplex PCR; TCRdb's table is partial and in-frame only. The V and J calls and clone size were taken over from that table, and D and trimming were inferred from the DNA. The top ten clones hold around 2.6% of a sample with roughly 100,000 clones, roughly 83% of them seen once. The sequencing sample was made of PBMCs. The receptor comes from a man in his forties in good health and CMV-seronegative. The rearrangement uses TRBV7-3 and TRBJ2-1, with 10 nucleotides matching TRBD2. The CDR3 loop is CASSLRSGGAGEQFF. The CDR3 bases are TGTGCCAGCAGCTTAAGGAGCGGGGGGGCCGGTGAGCAGTTCTTC.